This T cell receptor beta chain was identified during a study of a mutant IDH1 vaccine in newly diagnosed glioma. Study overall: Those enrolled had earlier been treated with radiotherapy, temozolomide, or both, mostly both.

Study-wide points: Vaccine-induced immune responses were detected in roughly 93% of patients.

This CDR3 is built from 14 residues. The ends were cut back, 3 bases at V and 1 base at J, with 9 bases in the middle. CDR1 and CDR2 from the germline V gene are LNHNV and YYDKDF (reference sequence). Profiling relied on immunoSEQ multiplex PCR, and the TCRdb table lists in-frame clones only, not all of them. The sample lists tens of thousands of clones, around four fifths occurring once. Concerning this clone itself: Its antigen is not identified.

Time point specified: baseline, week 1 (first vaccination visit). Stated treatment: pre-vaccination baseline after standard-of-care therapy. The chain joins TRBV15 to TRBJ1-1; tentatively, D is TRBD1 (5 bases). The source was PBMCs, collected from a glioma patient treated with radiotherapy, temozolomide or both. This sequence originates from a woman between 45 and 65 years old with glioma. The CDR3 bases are TGTGCCACCAGCAGGGGGCGGGAGAACACTGAAGCTTTCTTT. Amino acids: CATSRGRENTEAFF.